The 15 T cell receptor beta chains reported below all come from one sample, sequenced in a study of CD8+ T cells in alopecia areata. The sequencing template was cDNA reverse transcribed from extracted RNA. Measured with immunoSEQ multiplex PCR; TCRdb has only the in-frame clones, and not every one. The table includes tens of thousands of clones, 70% to 80% detected once. Indicated treatment: oral pan-JAK inhibitor, 5-10 mg twice daily. Sequences were derived from CD8+ T cells sorted from blood, sampled between weeks 43 and 45, from a patient treated with tofacitinib. These receptors were obtained from a human donor with alopecia areata.

V usage is TRBV23-1 and J usage is TRBJ2-7; D possibly matches TRBD1 or TRBD2 (5 bases each). TRBV23-1 counts as an open reading frame of uncertain function. There are 17 residues in the CDR3. V was shortened by 0 bases and J by 2 bases, with 17 bases between the two germline ends. CDR3 nucleotides: TGCGCCAGCAGTCAATCAGCCGCCCGGGGACCTACCTACGAGCAGTACTTC. Encoded protein: CASSQSAARGPTYEQYF.

This clone was detected only a few times. The chain is built from TRBV29-1 and TRBJ1-2; 8 bases are a match to TRBD1. The CDR3 extends over 13 amino acids. V trimming: 4 bases; J trimming: 4 bases; junction bases outside the gene matches: 5. In germline, CDR1 is SQVTM, CDR2 ANQGSEA. Here the CDR3 DNA reads TGCAGCGTTGGAGGACAGGGTTCCTATGGCTACACCTTC. This codes for CSVGGQGSYGYTF.

This clone was seen a single time. The chain employs TRBV4-3 and TRBJ2-7; no clear D. Germline V gene data show CDR1 as LGHNA and CDR2 as YSLEER. The CDR3 covers 16 residues. Trimming pared 0 bases from V and 2 bases from J, leaving 14 bases between. CDR3 nucleotides: TGCGCCAGCAGCCAAGATCTTGAGCAGCTGACCTACGAGCAGTACTTC. It yields the protein CASSQDLEQLTYEQYF.

This clone was seen only once. The chain uses TRBV7-3 and TRBJ2-2; the match to TRBD2 covers 7 bases. V was clipped by 8 bases and J by 2 bases; unmatched bases: 11. Germline CDR1 is SGHTA and CDR2 is FQGTGA. The CDR3 is 16 amino acids. The DNA for the CDR3 is TGTGCCAGCGGCCCTGCCCGGGGGGTAAACACCGGGGAGCTGTTTTTT. Its translation is CASGPARGVNTGELFF. Supplemented by reference TRBV7-3 and TRBJ2-2, the full variable domain reads GAGVSQTPSNKVTEKGKYVELRCDPISGHTALYWYRQSLGQGPEFLIYFQGTGAADDSGLPNDRFFAVRPEGSVSTLKIQRTERGDSAVYLCASGPARGVNTGELFFGEGSRLTVL.

This sequence joins TRBV13 and TRBJ1-1, with D maybe TRBD1 (5 bases). Trimming took off 4 bases at V and 0 bases at J, with 18 bases between the two ends. CDR1 and CDR2 (germline): PRHDT, FYEKMQ (reference sequence). The CDR3 length is 17 residues. The CDR3 loop is CASSSTGQLSMNTEAFF. CDR3 in DNA: TGTGCCAGCAGCTCCACGGGGCAGTTGAGCATGAACACTGAAGCTTTCTTT.

The J gene is TRBJ2-5, the V gene TRBV7-2; TRBD2 matches 15 bases. From germline, CDR1 is SGHTA and CDR2 FQGNSA. The CDR3 length is 19 residues. V trimming: 4 bases; J trimming: 4 bases; junction bases outside the gene matches: 13. As DNA, the CDR3 is TGTGCCAGCAGCTCCTATCGGACTAGCGGGGGGGCGAGGAGAGAGACCCAGTACTTC. The encoded protein is CASSSYRTSGGARRETQYF.

The chain recombines TRBV4-1 with TRBJ1-1; D is undetermined. The germline V gene has CDR1 MGHRA and CDR2 YSYEKL. This CDR3 has 13 residues. Between the trimmed V and J ends, which lost 0 bases and 2 bases, there was a span of 4 bases. CDR3 loop: CASSQEINTEAFF. The CDR3, as DNA: TGCGCCAGCAGCCAAGAAATTAACACTGAAGCTTTCTTT.

The chain combines TRBV6-5 with TRBJ2-2, with D perhaps matching TRBD1 (6 bases). Trimming removed 8 bases at V and 5 bases at J, with 15 bases between. The CDR3 is 14 amino acids. Germline values: CDR1 MNHEY, CDR2 SVGAGI. The CDR3 nucleotides are TGTGCCAGCTACCACCGAGGGGGTACCGGGGAGCTGTTTTTT. Its protein is CASYHRGGTGELFF.

The J gene is TRBJ1-1, the V gene TRBV25-1, with D perhaps matching TRBD1 (6 bases). CDR3 length: 15 residues. Germline CDR1 and CDR2: MGHDK and SYGVNS. The ends were cut back, 4 bases at V and 0 bases at J, with 12 bases in the middle. CDR3 residues: CASSVGRGMNTEAFF. In DNA, the CDR3 is TGTGCCAGCAGTGTGGGGAGGGGGATGAACACTGAAGCTTTCTTT. The whole variable domain, filled in from reference TRBV25-1 and TRBJ1-1, reads EADIYQTPRYLVIGTGKKITLECSQTMGHDKMYWYQQDPGMELHLIHYSYGVNSTEKGDLSSESTVSRIRTEHFPLTLESARPSHTSQYLCASSVGRGMNTEAFFGQGTRLTVV.

CDR3 DNA: TGTGCCAGCAGCCTACAGGGGGGAGGCGATGAGCAGTTCTTC. It codes for CASSLQGGGDEQFF. This chain links TRBV5-5 with TRBJ2-1; 8 nucleotides line up with TRBD1. Looked up from germline, CDR1 is SGHKS and CDR2 is YYEKEE (reference sequence). This CDR3 is built from 14 residues. With V trimmed by 4 bases and J by 8 bases, 8 bases remained unmatched.

The J gene is TRBJ1-2, the V gene TRBV29-1, with a possible D match to TRBD1 (6 bases). The CDR3 length is 13 residues. CDR1 and CDR2 from the germline V gene are SQVTM and ANQGSEA. Deletions cut 6 bases from V and 2 bases from J, with 13 bases between. CDR3 nucleotides: TGCAGCGTGTACCCGGGGGCGAACTATGGCTACACCTTC. Protein sequence: CSVYPGANYGYTF.

The chain recombines TRBV4-3 with TRBJ1-4; perhaps TRBD1 as D (6 bases). V was pared by 0 bases and J by 7 bases, with 15 bases between. CDR3 size: 16 residues. Germline V gene lookup returns CDR1 LGHNA and CDR2 YSLEER. CDR3 sequence: CASSQDLGALGEKLFF. The CDR3 nucleotides are TGCGCCAGCAGCCAAGATCTGGGGGCTCTGGGTGAAAAACTGTTTTTT.

The V call is TRBV27, the J call TRBJ2-5; D is possibly TRBD1 (6 bases). V lost 5 bases to trimming and J lost 5 bases, with 18 bases between them. Germline CDR1 is MNHEY and CDR2 is SMNVEV (reference sequence). The CDR3 has 15 residues. The CDR3 spells CASSTSQGLQETQYF. DNA for the CDR3: TGTGCCAGCAGTACCTCCCAGGGGTTACAGGAGACCCAGTACTTC.

The chain employs TRBV6-5 and TRBJ2-3; TRBD1 aligns across 7 bases. V lost 4 bases to trimming and J lost 5 bases; unmatched junction nucleotides: 12. Germline CDR1 is MNHEY and CDR2 is SVGAGI. The CDR3 runs to 16 residues. CDR3 DNA: TGTGCCAGCAGTTCTGACCGTGAGGGGGCTGGAGATACGCAGTATTTT. Protein sequence: CASSSDREGAGDTQYF.

The chain links TRBV27 to TRBJ1-1, with 9 bases that match TRBD1. Germline V gives CDR1 MNHEY, CDR2 SMNVEV (reference sequence). The CDR3 is made up of 15 amino acids. With 4 bases clipped from V and 0 bases from J, the junction kept 3 bases outside the gene matches. The CDR3 loop is CASSYRGRMNTEAFF. In nucleotides, the CDR3 is TGTGCCAGCAGTTACAGGGGGCGCATGAACACTGAAGCTTTCTTT.